The TCR beta chain under discussion was sequenced for a study of response to subunit inactivated influenza vaccine. Germline V gene sequence: CDR1 MGHRA, CDR2 YSYEKL. Trimming pared 5 bases from V and 2 bases from J, leaving 17 bases between. The length of the CDR3 is 16 residues. The study, taken as a whole, reports: The authors put forward the suggestion that each seasonal influenza vaccination may bring in only a limited number of new T cells.

Details on this clonotype: As yet, its antigen is unknown.

TCRdb redid the calling of the RT-PCR reads with MiXCR, one entry per CDR3 protein. Of 400,000 to 550,000 distinct CDR3 sequences detected, about 25% appear once; the ten largest clones hold 1.9%. This receptor was identified in a man aged 50 to 59 who received an inactivated influenza vaccine. V usage is TRBV4-1 and J usage is TRBJ2-3; D is possibly TRBD1 or TRBD2 (5 bases each). The sequencing here drew on CD4+ T cells sorted from PBMCs, taken more than 4 days after vaccination. The CDR3 nucleotides read TGCGCCAGCAGCGTTATCCGGGGCCCTAACACAGATACGCAGTATTTT. This codes for CASSVIRGPNTDTQYF.